Presented here are 9 T cell receptor beta chains from one specimen sequenced in a study of post-analysis software for immune sequencing data. Broader study findings: Four or five TRBV segments, TRBV5-6, TRBV5-1 and TRBV20-1 among them, were found more frequent in patients than controls.

For these receptors, no antigen is known. Each TCR beta cDNA library carried unique molecular identifiers. TCRdb used MiXCR to reprocess the PCR reads, holding one entry per CDR3 protein. The sample consists of 600,000 to 700,000 distinct CDR3 sequences, 55% to 70% of them appearing once. The material sequenced was blood. All receptors derive from a girl aged 2-15 years with multiple sclerosis.

V is TRBV5-6 and J is TRBJ2-1; D is perhaps TRBD1 or TRBD2 (5 bases each). The CDR3 consists of 17 residues. Germline V gene lookup returns CDR1 SGHDT and CDR2 YYEEEE. Trimming took off 2 bases at V and 2 bases at J, with 17 bases between the two ends. CDR3 in amino acids: CASSLARVGDPYNEQFF. In nucleotides, the CDR3 is TGTGCCAGCAGCTTAGCCCGGGTAGGGGACCCCTACAATGAGCAGTTCTTC.

A few counts support this clonotype. The genes are TRBV15 and TRBJ2-3, with a weak D call TRBD1 (6 bases). The germline V and J ends were trimmed by 0 bases and 4 bases, with 8 bases remaining between them. Germline V CDR1 and CDR2: LNHNV, YYDKDF (reference sequence). This CDR3 contains 14 residues. The CDR3 DNA sequence: TGTGCCACCAGCAGAGATCCAGGGGCAGATACGCAGTATTTT. Its translation: CATSRDPGADTQYF.

This chain uses TRBV20-1 with TRBJ2-7, with 8 bases identical to TRBD1. This CDR3 is 15 amino acids long. Germline CDR1 reads DFQATT; CDR2 reads SNEGSKA (reference sequence). Unmatched junction bases numbered 6, after V lost 2 bases and J lost 0 bases. CDR3 loop: CSARTRTGSSYEQYF. The CDR3 DNA is TGCAGTGCTAGAACCCGGACAGGGTCCTCCTACGAGCAGTACTTC.

The chain recombines TRBV12-3 or TRBV12-4 with TRBJ2-4; D is unclear. The CDR3 covers 12 residues. V was cut by 6 bases and J by 8 bases, with 11 bases left in between. The chain's CDR3 is CASSQLSDIQYF. The CDR3 DNA reads TGTGCCAGCAGCCAACTGTCCGACATTCAGTACTTC.

This sequence joins TRBV25-1 and TRBJ1-2; D is possibly TRBD1 (5 bases). V lost 3 bases, J lost 1 base, and 6 bases lay in between. Germline V CDR1 and CDR2: MGHDK, SYGVNS. This CDR3 is 13 amino acids long. Here the CDR3 DNA reads TGTGCCAGCAGTGAGGGGGTTAACTATGGCTACACCTTC. It yields the protein CASSEGVNYGYTF.

The rearrangement joins TRBV11-2 to TRBJ2-5, with D perhaps TRBD1 (5 bases). The V and J ends lost 4 bases and 5 bases respectively, with 17 bases between them. Germline V CDR1 and CDR2: SGHAT, FQNNGV. The CDR3 sequence is 15 residues long. The CDR3 sequence: CASSSWVSGRETQYF. As DNA, the CDR3 is TGTGCCAGCAGCTCATGGGTATCAGGGCGCGAGACCCAGTACTTC.

This clonotype has only a few counts. V is TRBV12-3 or TRBV12-4 and J is TRBJ2-7; TRBD1 agrees at 8 bases. With 6 bases clipped from V and 6 bases from J, the junction kept 10 bases outside the gene matches. This CDR3 has 14 residues. The CDR3 DNA is TGTGCCAGCAGCCTGACAGGGGAAAGCTCCGAGCAGTACTTC. Its translation is CASSLTGESSEQYF.

This clonotype was picked up one time. This sequence joins TRBV2 and TRBJ2-7, with 9 bases lining up with TRBD1. With the DNA end fitting TRBJ2-5 better, the J assignment may be wrong. The CDR3 sequence is 14 residues long. From germline, CDR1 is SNHLY and CDR2 FYNNEI. CDR3 region: CASSTTGGEETQYF. The DNA of the CDR3 is TGTGCCAGCAGTACCACAGGGGGCGAAGAGACCCAGTACTTC.

The chain joins TRBV4-3 to TRBJ2-3, with TRBD2 matching over 9 bases. CDR3 length: 18 residues. Germline V gives CDR1 LGHNA, CDR2 YSLEER. V was clipped by 4 bases and J by 1 base; unmatched bases: 12. The CDR3 loop reads CASSLGGGGAEGTDTQYF. The CDR3 coding sequence is TGCGCCAGCAGCCTGGGGGGCGGGGGGGCCGAAGGCACAGATACGCAGTATTTT.